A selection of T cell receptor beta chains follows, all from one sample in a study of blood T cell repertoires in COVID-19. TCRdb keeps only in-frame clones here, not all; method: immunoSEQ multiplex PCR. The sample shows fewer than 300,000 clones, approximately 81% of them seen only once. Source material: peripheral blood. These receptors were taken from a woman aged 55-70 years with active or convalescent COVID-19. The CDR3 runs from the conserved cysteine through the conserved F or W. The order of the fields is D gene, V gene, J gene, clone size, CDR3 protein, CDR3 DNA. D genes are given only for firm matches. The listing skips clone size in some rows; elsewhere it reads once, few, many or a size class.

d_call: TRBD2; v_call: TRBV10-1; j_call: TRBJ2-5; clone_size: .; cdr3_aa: CASLGLAGGYQYF; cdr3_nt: TGCGCCAGCTTGGGACTAGCGGGGGGGTACCAGTACTTC
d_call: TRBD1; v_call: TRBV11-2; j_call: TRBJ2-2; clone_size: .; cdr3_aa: CASSLDGPGQRELFF; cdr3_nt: TGTGCCAGCAGCTTAGATGGCCCGGGACAGCGGGAGCTGTTTTTT
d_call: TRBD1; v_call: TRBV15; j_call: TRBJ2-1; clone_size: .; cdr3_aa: CATREPRQGNEQFF; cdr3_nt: TGTGCCACCAGAGAGCCCCGACAGGGCAATGAGCAGTTCTTC
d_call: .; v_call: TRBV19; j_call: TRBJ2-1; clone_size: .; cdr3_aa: CASSSAGGQFF; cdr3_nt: TGTGCCAGTAGTTCTGCTGGAGGGCAGTTCTTC
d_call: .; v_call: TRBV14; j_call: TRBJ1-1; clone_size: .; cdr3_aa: CASSVAGYTEAFF; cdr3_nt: TGTGCCAGCAGCGTAGCGGGGTACACTGAAGCTTTCTTT
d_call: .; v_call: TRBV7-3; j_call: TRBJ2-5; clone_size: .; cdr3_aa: CASSQTRSQYF; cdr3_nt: TGTGCCAGCAGCCAGACGAGGTCCCAGTACTTC
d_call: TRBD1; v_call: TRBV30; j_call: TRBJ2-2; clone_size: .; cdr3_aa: CAWRPRDRSTGELFF; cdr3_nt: TGTGCCTGGAGGCCAAGGGACAGGAGCACCGGGGAGCTGTTTTTT
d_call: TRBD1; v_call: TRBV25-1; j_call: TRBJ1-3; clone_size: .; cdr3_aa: CASRGQGENTIYF; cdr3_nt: TGTGCCAGCAGGGGACAGGGTGAAAACACCATATATTTT
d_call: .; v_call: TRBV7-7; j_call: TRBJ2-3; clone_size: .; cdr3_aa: CASSPSQGGRDTQYF; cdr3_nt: TGTGCCAGCAGCCCGAGCCAGGGCGGTCGAGATACGCAGTATTTT
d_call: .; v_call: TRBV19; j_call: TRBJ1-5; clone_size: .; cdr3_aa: CASSINGVGGQPQHF; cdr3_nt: TGTGCCAGTAGTATAAACGGGGTGGGTGGTCAGCCCCAGCATTTT
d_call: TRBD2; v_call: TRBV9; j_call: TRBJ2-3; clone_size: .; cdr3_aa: CASSLSGGAGDTQYF; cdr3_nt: TGTGCCAGCAGTCTTAGCGGGGGGGCCGGAGATACGCAGTATTTT
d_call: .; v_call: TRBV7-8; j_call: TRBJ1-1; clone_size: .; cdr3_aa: CASSFYSFWDTEAFF; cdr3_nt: TGTGCCAGCAGCTTTTACAGCTTTTGGGACACTGAAGCTTTCTTT
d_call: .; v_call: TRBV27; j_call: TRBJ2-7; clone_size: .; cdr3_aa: CASSLGDSSYEQYF; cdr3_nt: TGTGCCAGCAGTTTGGGCGATAGCTCCTACGAGCAGTACTTC
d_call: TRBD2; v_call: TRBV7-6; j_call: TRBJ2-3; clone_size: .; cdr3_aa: CASSLFSGGAPDTQYF; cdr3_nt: TGTGCCAGCAGCTTATTCAGCGGGGGAGCCCCGGATACGCAGTATTTT
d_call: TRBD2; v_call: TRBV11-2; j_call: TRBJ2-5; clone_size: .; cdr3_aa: CASSWGLAGEETQYF; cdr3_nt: TGTGCCAGCAGCTGGGGACTAGCGGGAGAAGAGACCCAGTACTTC
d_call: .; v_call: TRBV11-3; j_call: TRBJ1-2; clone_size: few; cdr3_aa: CASSLVSGDGYTF; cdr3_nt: TGTGCCAGCAGCTTAGTTTCGGGGGATGGCTACACCTTC
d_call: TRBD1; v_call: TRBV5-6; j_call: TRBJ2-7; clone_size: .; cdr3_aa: CASSGQGGNYEQYF; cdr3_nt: TGTGCCAGCAGCGGACAGGGTGGTAACTACGAGCAGTACTTC
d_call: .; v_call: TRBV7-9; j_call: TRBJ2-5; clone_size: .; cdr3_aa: CASSLWASSGQETQYF; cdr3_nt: TGTGCCAGCAGCTTATGGGCGTCCAGCGGCCAAGAGACCCAGTACTTC
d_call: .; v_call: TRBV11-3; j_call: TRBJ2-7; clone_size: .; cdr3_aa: CASSPRGTDSYEQYF; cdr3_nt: TGTGCCAGCAGCCCCCGCGGGACAGACTCCTACGAGCAGTACTTC
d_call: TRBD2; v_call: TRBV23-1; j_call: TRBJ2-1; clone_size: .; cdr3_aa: CASSQLSGGLYNEQFF; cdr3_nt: TGCGCCAGCAGTCAACTTAGCGGGGGCCTTTACAATGAGCAGTTCTTC
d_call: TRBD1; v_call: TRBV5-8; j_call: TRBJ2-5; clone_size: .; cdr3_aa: CAGGQGAQETQYF; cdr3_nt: TGTGCCGGAGGACAGGGTGCGCAAGAGACCCAGTACTTC
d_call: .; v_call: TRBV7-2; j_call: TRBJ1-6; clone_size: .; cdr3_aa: CASTLRGGADNSPLHF; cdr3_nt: TGTGCCAGCACCCTGAGAGGGGGTGCAGATAATTCACCCCTCCACTTT
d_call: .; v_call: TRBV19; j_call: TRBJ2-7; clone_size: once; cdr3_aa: CASKLGVGTYEQYF; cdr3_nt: TGTGCCAGCAAACTCGGGGTTGGTACGTATGAGCAGTACTTC
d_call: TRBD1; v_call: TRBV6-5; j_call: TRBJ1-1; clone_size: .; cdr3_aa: CASSYLFGQGDTEAFF; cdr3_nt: TGTGCCAGCAGTTACCTATTTGGACAGGGAGACACTGAAGCTTTCTTT
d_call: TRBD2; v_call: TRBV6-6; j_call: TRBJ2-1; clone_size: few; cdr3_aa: CASRIGLAGPDNEQFF; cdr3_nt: TGTGCCAGCAGGATTGGACTAGCGGGGCCCGACAATGAGCAGTTCTTC
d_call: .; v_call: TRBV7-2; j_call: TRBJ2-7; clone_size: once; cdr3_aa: CASSLDRATYEQYF; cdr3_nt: TGTGCCAGCAGCTTAGACAGGGCCACCTACGAGCAGTACTTC
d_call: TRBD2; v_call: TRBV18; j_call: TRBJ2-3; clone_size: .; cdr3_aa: CASSPGLADTQYF; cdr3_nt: TGTGCCAGCTCACCCGGACTAGCGGATACGCAGTATTTT
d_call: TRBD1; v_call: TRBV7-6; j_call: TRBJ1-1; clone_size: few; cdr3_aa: CASSAQVGQGYTEAFF; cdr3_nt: TGTGCCAGCAGCGCCCAGGTTGGACAGGGGTACACTGAAGCTTTCTTT
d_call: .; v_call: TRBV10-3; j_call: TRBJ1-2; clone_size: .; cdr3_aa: CAISDDSYGYTF; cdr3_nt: TGTGCCATCAGTGACGACAGCTATGGCTACACCTTC
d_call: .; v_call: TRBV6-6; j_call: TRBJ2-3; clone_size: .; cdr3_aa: CASSYGLDHADTQYF; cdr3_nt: TGTGCCAGCAGTTACGGTCTAGACCACGCAGATACGCAGTATTTT
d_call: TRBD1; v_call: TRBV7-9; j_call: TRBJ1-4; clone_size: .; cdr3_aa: CASSTDRGKLFF; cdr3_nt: TGTGCCAGCAGCACGGACAGGGGAAAACTGTTTTTT
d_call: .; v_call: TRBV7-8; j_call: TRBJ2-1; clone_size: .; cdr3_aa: CASSAAGTYNEQFF; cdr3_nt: TGTGCCAGCAGCGCCGCAGGTACCTACAATGAGCAGTTCTTC
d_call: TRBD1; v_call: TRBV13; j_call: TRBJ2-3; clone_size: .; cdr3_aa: CASSSSRQGAKDTQYF; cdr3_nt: TGTGCCAGCAGCTCCTCCCGACAGGGGGCAAAAGATACGCAGTATTTT
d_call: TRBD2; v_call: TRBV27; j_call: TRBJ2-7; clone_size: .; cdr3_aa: CASSASTSGAASEQYF; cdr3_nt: TGTGCCAGCAGTGCCTCTACTAGCGGGGCCGCCTCCGAGCAGTACTTC
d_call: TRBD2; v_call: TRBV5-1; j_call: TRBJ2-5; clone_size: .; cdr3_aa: CASKDQAGGLQETQYF; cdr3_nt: TGCGCCAGCAAGGACCAAGCGGGGGGTCTGCAAGAGACCCAGTACTTC
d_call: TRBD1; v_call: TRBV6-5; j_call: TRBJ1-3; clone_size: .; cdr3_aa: CASDSGTGGTIYF; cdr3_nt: TGTGCCAGCGACTCCGGGACAGGGGGCACCATATATTTT
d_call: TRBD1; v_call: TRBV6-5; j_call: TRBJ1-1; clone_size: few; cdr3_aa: CASRTGGWTEAFF; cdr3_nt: TGTGCCAGCAGAACAGGGGGTTGGACTGAAGCTTTCTTT
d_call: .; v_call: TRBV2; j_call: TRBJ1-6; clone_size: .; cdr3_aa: CASSGEGMRSPLHF; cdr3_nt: TGTGCCAGCAGTGGGGAGGGTATGCGTTCACCCCTCCACTTT
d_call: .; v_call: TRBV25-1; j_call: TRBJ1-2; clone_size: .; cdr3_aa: CASSEYRSGRYGYTF; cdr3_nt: TGTGCCAGCAGTGAATATCGGTCAGGCCGCTATGGCTACACCTTC
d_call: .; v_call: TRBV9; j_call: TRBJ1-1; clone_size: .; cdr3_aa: CASSVSGADTEAFF; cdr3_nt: TGTGCCAGCAGCGTATCAGGAGCGGACACTGAAGCTTTCTTT
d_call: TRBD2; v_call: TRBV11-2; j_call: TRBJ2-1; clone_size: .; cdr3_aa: CASSLDRTTSGGAVDEQFF; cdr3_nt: TGTGCCAGCAGCTTAGACCGAACGACTAGCGGGGGGGCGGTCGATGAGCAGTTCTTC
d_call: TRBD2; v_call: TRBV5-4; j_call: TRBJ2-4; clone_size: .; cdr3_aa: CASNERGGRNIQYF; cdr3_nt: TGTGCCAGCAACGAACGGGGGGGCAGGAACATTCAGTACTTC
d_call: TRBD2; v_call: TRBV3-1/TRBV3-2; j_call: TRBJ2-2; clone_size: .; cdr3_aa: CASSQVLADTGELFF; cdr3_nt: TGTGCCAGCAGCCAAGTACTAGCGGACACCGGGGAGCTGTTTTTT
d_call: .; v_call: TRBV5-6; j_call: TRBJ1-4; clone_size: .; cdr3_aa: CASSSQGFIWATNEKLFF; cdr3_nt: TGTGCCAGCAGCTCCCAGGGATTTATCTGGGCAACTAATGAAAAACTGTTTTTT
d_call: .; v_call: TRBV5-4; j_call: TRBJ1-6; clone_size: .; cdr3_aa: CASSLAGGGNSPLHF; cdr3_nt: TGTGCCAGCAGCTTGGCGGGGGGCGGCAATTCACCCCTCCACTTT
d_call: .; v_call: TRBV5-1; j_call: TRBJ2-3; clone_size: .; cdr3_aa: CASSLGPSGYSTDTQYF; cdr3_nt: TGCGCCAGCAGCTTGGGGCCTTCAGGGTATTCCACAGATACGCAGTATTTT
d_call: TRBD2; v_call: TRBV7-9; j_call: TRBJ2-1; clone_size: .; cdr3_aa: CASSSRGLEYNEQFF; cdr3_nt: TGTGCCAGCAGCTCTCGGGGACTAGAGTACAATGAGCAGTTCTTC
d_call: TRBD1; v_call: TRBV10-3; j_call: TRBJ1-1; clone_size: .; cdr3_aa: CAISERTGGDTEAFF; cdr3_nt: TGTGCCATCAGTGAACGGACAGGGGGCGACACTGAAGCTTTCTTT
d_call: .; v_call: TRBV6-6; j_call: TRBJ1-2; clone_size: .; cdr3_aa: CASSRSNSVYGYTF; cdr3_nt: TGTGCCAGCAGTCGATCGAATTCGGTCTATGGCTACACCTTC
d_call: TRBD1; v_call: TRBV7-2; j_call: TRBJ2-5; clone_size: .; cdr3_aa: CASNLRGFRQGQETQYF; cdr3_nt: TGTGCCAGCAACTTGAGAGGGTTTCGACAGGGGCAAGAGACCCAGTACTTC
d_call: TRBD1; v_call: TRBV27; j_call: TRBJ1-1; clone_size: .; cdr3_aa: CASTPGTGWGMNTEAFF; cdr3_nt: TGTGCCAGCACCCCCGGGACAGGGTGGGGAATGAACACTGAAGCTTTCTTT
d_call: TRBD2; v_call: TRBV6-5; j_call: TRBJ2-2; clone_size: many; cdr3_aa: CASSLSGGYTGELFF; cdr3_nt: TGTGCCAGCAGTCTTAGCGGGGGGTACACCGGGGAGCTGTTTTTT
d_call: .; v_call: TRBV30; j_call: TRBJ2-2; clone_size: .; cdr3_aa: CAWGRGRVAGELFF; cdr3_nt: TGTGCCTGGGGCAGGGGTCGGGTGGCCGGGGAGCTGTTTTTT
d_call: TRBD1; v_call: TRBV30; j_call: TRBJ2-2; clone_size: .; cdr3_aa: CAWNRDRGHTGELFF; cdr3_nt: TGTGCCTGGAACCGGGACAGGGGCCACACCGGGGAGCTGTTTTTT